The source of this T cell receptor beta chain is a study of shared clonotypes between healthy human individuals. For this clone: Antigen: not known.

The study, taken as a whole, reports: Naive CD4 clonotypes were shared across several donors at 4% to 5%.

V was shortened by 2 bases and J by 2 bases, with 7 bases between the two germline ends. In germline, CDR1 is MNHEY, CDR2 SMNVEV (reference sequence). The CDR3 sequence is 13 residues long. Naive CD8 isolation took CD45RO-negative cells positively selected for CCR7 and excluded terminally differentiated effector memory CD45RA+ cells. The repertoire was sequenced with immunoSEQ multiplex PCR; TCRdb's copy has only in-frame clones and lacks some. The repertoire includes roughly 2.1 million clones, just over 90% of them detected once, and 1.5% to 2% sits in the top ten. Material: naive CD8+ T cells from PBMCs. This sequence was found in a man aged 18-30 years in good health. Some clones in this sample may be carry-over from other donors' samples. The gene calls are TRBV27 and TRBJ2-7; D remains unclear. The CDR3 protein is CASSLAVAYEQYF. The CDR3 bases are TGTGCCAGCAGTTTAGCGGTTGCCTACGAGCAGTACTTC.